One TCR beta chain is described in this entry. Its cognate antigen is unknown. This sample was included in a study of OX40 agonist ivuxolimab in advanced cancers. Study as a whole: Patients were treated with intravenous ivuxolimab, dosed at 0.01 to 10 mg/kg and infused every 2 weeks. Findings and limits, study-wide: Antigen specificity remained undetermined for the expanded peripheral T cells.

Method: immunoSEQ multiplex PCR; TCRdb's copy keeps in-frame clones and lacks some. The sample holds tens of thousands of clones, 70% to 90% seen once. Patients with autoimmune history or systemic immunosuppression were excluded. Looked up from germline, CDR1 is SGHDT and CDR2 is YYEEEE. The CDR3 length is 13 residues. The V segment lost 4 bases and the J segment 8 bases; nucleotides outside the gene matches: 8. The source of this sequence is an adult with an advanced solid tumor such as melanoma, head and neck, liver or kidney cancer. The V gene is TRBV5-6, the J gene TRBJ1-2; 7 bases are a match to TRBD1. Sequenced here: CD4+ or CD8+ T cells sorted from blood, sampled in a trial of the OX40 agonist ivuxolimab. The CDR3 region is CASSLGTVVGYTF. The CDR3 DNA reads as TGTGCCAGCAGCCTCGGGACAGTGGTCGGCTACACCTTC.